The clone carrying this TCR beta chain was counted many times. Its target is not known. Methods used by the authors: Across clinicopathological groups, CDR3 differences served as the basis for building a distant-metastasis classifier for papillary thyroid cancer. TCRdb re-called clones via MiXCR from the PCR reads. The V and J calls, along with clone size, are taken from TCRdb and not from the paper's own processing. The sample yields under 75,000 clones, roughly 18% seen once. The data stem from a study of metastatic and nonmetastatic thyroid tumors. Overall study findings and caveats: As reported, TCR beta diversity in blood and tumor was significantly higher in malignant thyroid tumors than in benign nodules.

Patients underwent thyroid surgery, and none had received any treatment before it. The V gene's germline CDR1 is SQVTM and CDR2 ANQGSEA. The CDR3 totals 15 residues. Deletions cut 1 base from V and 5 bases from J, with 14 bases between. The chain recombines TRBV29-1 with TRBJ2-2; D perhaps matches TRBD2 (5 bases). Specimen: blood. The sequence came from a female donor with papillary thyroid cancer or a benign thyroid nodule (not recorded which). Some clones in this sample may be carry-over from other donors' samples. As DNA, the CDR3 is TGCAGCGTTGAAGGTTCGGCGGGTCGGACCGGGGAGCTGTTTTTT. It is translated as CSVEGSAGRTGELFF.